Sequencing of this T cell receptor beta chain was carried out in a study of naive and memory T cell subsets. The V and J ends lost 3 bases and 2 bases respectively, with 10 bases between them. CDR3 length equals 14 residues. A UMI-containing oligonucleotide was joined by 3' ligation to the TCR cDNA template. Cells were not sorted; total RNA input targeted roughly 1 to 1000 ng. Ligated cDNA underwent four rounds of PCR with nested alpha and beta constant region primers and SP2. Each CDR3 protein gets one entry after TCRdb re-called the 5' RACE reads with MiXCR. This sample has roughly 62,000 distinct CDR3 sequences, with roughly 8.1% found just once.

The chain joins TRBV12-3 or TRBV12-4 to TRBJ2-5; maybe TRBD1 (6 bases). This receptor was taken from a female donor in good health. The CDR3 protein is CASSFWGPQETQYF. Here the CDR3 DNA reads TGTGCCAGCAGTTTTTGGGGGCCTCAAGAGACCCAGTACTTC.